The 5 T cell receptor beta chains reported below all come from one sample, sequenced in a study of T cells in Graves' hyperthyroidism and ophthalmopathy. Researchers took RNA transcripts and amplified the TCR beta CDR3 regions from them. TCR CDR3 underwent first-round RT-PCR with the HTBI primer set. TCRdb passed the multiplex PCR reads through MiXCR, listing each CDR3 protein once. The sample shows approximately 330,000 distinct CDR3 sequences, 15% to 20% of them seen only once. The sample comprised blood. The origin of the receptors is a woman aged 50 to 65 with Graves' hyperthyroidism.

This clonotype was picked up a small number of times. The V gene is TRBV5-8, the J gene TRBJ1-5; TRBD1 might be the D (6 bases). CDR1 is SGHTS and CDR2 is YDEGEE in the germline V gene. V was shortened by 0 bases and J by 6 bases, with 13 bases between the two germline ends. The CDR3 consists of 15 residues. The CDR3 reads CASSLEPQGRQPQHF. For the CDR3, the DNA is TGTGCCAGCAGCTTGGAGCCCCAGGGGCGTCAGCCCCAGCATTTT.

Ten or more counts support this clonotype. The chain is built from TRBV12-3 or TRBV12-4 and TRBJ1-2; D unclear. The CDR3 covers 13 residues. The V and J ends lost 2 bases and 6 bases respectively, with 10 bases between them. The CDR3 DNA reads TGTGCCAGCAGTTTAATGGCAATAGATGGCTACACCTTC. Its protein product is CASSLMAIDGYTF.

This chain connects TRBV4-1 to TRBJ1-5; the match to TRBD1 covers 11 bases. The V gene's germline CDR1 is MGHRA and CDR2 YSYEKL. The trim removed 3 bases at V and 5 bases at J, leaving 12 bases unmatched. The CDR3 length is 18 residues. CDR3 DNA: TGCGCCAGCAGCCAGGCCGGGACAGGGGGTTTATTGTATCAGCCCCAGCATTTT. As protein: CASSQAGTGGLLYQPQHF.

The V call is TRBV12-3 or TRBV12-4, the J call TRBJ2-2; unclear D gene. CDR3 length equals 14 residues. V was clipped by 6 bases and J by 6 bases, with 14 bases between them. CDR3 nucleotides: TGTGCCAGCAGGTGGACCCAGTCTCCCGGGGAGCTGTTTTTT. This codes for CASRWTQSPGELFF.

The table lists this clonotype with a few counts. This chain connects TRBV2 to TRBJ2-4; D is possibly TRBD1 (5 bases). CDR3 length: 15 residues. Deletions cut 5 bases from V and 0 bases from J, with 11 bases between. Germline loops: CDR1 SNHLY, CDR2 FYNNEI. CDR3 protein: CASSQDILAKNIQYF. The CDR3 DNA is TGTGCCAGCAGTCAGGACATCCTAGCCAAAAACATTCAGTACTTC. Supplemented by reference TRBV2 and TRBJ2-4, the full variable domain reads EPEVTQTPSHQVTQMGQEVILRCVPISNHLYFYWYRQILGQKVEFLVSFYNNEISEKSEIFDDQFSVERPDGSNFTLKIRSTKLEDSAMYFCASSQDILAKNIQYFGAGTRLSVL.